This entry lists 27 T cell receptor beta chains sequenced from one sample in a study of T cells after yellow fever vaccination. TCRdb re-called the 5' RACE reads with MiXCR, one entry per CDR3 protein. In the table there are roughly 310,000 distinct CDR3 sequences, 3.6% of which are singletons. The sample in question was PBMCs, obtained on the day of the yellow fever booster vaccination. These receptors all stem from a man aged 18 to 35 who received the YFV17D yellow fever vaccine.

The V call is TRBV24-1, the J call TRBJ2-3; 10 nucleotides line up with TRBD2. This CDR3 spans 17 amino acids. Germline-derived CDR1 and CDR2 are KGHDR and SFDVKD. V was clipped by 2 bases and J by 4 bases; unmatched bases: 8. The CDR3 DNA reads as TGTGCCACCAGTGATTCGGGACTACTAGCGGGATCAGATACGCAGTATTTT. Protein product: CATSDSGLLAGSDTQYF.

At least ten counts were recorded for this clonotype. In nucleotides, the CDR3 is TGTGCCAGCAGTTACCGGCTAGCGGGGGGAAGAAAGGGAGAGACCCAGTACTTC. It translates to CASSYRLAGGRKGETQYF. The chain joins TRBV6-6 to TRBJ2-5; 11 nucleotides match TRBD2. Germline V lookup: CDR1 MNHNY, CDR2 SVGAGI (reference sequence). The CDR3 covers 18 residues. Trimming removed 2 bases from V and 4 bases from J; junction bases left unmatched: 12.

This clonotype has just a few counts. V gene TRBV5-1 combines with J gene TRBJ1-4; a possible D gene is TRBD1 (5 bases). V shed 2 bases and J shed 0 bases, with 11 bases lying between them. CDR3 length: 16 amino acids. CDR1 SGHRS and CDR2 YFSETQ come from the germline V gene. CDR3 loop: CASSFGGVATNEKLFF. CDR3 coding DNA: TGCGCCAGCAGCTTCGGGGGGGTTGCAACTAATGAAAAACTGTTTTTT. Combining the CDR3 with reference TRBV5-1 and TRBJ1-4 gives the whole variable domain KAGVTQTPRYLIKTRGQQVTLSCSPISGHRSVSWYQQTPGQGLQFLFEYFSETQRNKGNFPGRFSGRQFSNSRSEMNVSTLELGDSALYLCASSFGGVATNEKLFFGSGTQLSVL.

This clonotype has at least ten counts. This chain joins TRBV7-6 and TRBJ2-1, with TRBD2 identical over 7 bases. Germline CDR1 is SGHVS and CDR2 is FNYEAQ. There are 14 residues in the CDR3. V shed 5 bases and J 5 bases; nucleotides not matched to a gene: 6. CDR3 nucleotides: TGTGCCAGCAGCCAGGAGCGGGGCCACAATGAGCAGTTCTTC. Protein sequence: CASSQERGHNEQFF.

The V and J genes are TRBV7-2 and TRBJ2-5, with 11 bases identical to TRBD2. Germline V gene lookup returns CDR1 SGHTA and CDR2 FQGNSA. The V segment lost 0 bases and the J segment 7 bases; nucleotides outside the gene matches: 7. The CDR3 has 16 amino acids. The CDR3 is CASSLAVVAGGVTQYF. The CDR3 coding sequence is TGTGCCAGCAGCTTAGCGGTCGTAGCGGGGGGGGTGACCCAGTACTTC.

This clonotype was seen repeatedly, ten times or more. The V and J genes are TRBV29-1 and TRBJ2-5; 9 positions match TRBD1. In germline, CDR1 is SQVTM, CDR2 ANQGSEA. The junction had 10 bases not matched to a gene; V was cut back by 7 bases and J by 1 base. This CDR3 has 15 residues. The CDR3 loop reads CSAAEGDRAQETQYF. The CDR3 DNA reads TGCAGCGCCGCAGAAGGGGACAGGGCCCAAGAGACCCAGTACTTC.

This clonotype was found many times. The rearrangement joins TRBV7-2 to TRBJ1-6; D not certain. Germline V gene data show CDR1 as SGHTA and CDR2 as FQGNSA. V lost 4 bases and J 0 bases, leaving 16 bases between the germline ends. This CDR3 spans 18 amino acids. The CDR3 DNA reads TGTGCCAGCAGCTCTGAAGATACCTGGAGCTCCTATAATTCACCCCTCCACTTT. Amino acid sequence: CASSSEDTWSSYNSPLHF.

This clonotype was counted ten times or more. In DNA, the CDR3 is TGCAGTGCCGCCCGGGGCATCAATCAGCCCCAGCATTTT. Residues: CSAARGINQPQHF. The J gene is TRBJ1-5, the V gene TRBV20-1; TRBD1 is a possible D gene (5 bases). CDR3 size: 13 residues. Germline CDR1 reads DFQATT; CDR2 reads SNEGSKA (reference sequence). The germline V and J ends were trimmed by 6 bases and 3 bases, with 12 bases remaining between them.

This clonotype was found many times. The chain joins TRBV20-1 to TRBJ1-2; D remains ambiguous. With 4 bases removed from V and 9 bases from J, the gap between germline ends came to 15 bases. The CDR3 extends over 12 amino acids. Per the germline V gene, CDR1 is DFQATT and CDR2 is SNEGSKA (reference sequence). CDR3 coding DNA: TGCAGTGCTATTGCCGTACACCCTCGCTACACCTTC. Translation gives CSAIAVHPRYTF.

V usage is TRBV27 and J usage is TRBJ2-5; D is uncertain. Trimming removed 3 bases at V and 1 base at J, with 9 bases between. The germline V gene has CDR1 MNHEY and CDR2 SMNVEV (reference sequence). The CDR3 is 14 residues long. The DNA of the CDR3 is TGTGCCAGCAGTTTCTTGGGAAGCCAAGAGACCCAGTACTTC. It translates to CASSFLGSQETQYF.

This rearrangement joins TRBV7-2 to TRBJ1-1; a weak D match, TRBD1 (6 bases). The CDR3 is made up of 14 amino acids. Trimming left V 1 base short and J 5 bases short, with 11 bases between. Germline V gene data show CDR1 as SGHTA and CDR2 as FQGNSA. CDR3 nucleotide sequence: TGTGCCAGCAGCTTAGATCCTAGGGGGACTGAAGCTTTCTTT. This translates into CASSLDPRGTEAFF.

This clonotype was counted only a few times. This chain connects TRBV28 to TRBJ2-1; no reliable D call. The V end was cut by 6 bases, the J end by 7 bases, with 7 bases between. This CDR3 has 11 residues. CDR1 is MDHEN, CDR2 SYDVKM, per germline. The CDR3 loop is CASRVRNEQFF. In DNA form, the CDR3 reads TGTGCCAGCAGAGTTAGGAATGAGCAGTTCTTC.

V is TRBV7-9 and J is TRBJ2-1, with 10 bases that match TRBD2. Trimming removed 7 bases from V and 3 bases from J; junction bases left unmatched: 6. CDR1 is SEHNR and CDR2 is FQNEAQ in the germline V gene (reference sequence). The CDR3 is 15 residues long. The chain's CDR3 is CASNPLAGVYNEQFF. CDR3 sequence (DNA): TGTGCCAGCAACCCCCTAGCGGGGGTCTACAATGAGCAGTTCTTC.

This clonotype was detected a few times. This sequence joins TRBV4-1 and TRBJ2-7; 8 nucleotides line up with TRBD1. Germline loops: CDR1 MGHRA, CDR2 YSYEKL. The CDR3 totals 15 residues. J gave up 3 bases and V 0 bases, and 4 bases lay outside the gene matches. CDR3 region: CASSQEVTGGYEQYF. The CDR3 coding sequence is TGCGCCAGCAGCCAAGAGGTTACAGGGGGCTACGAGCAGTACTTC.

This clonotype was observed a few times. CDR3 in amino acids: CSAPRAGEVYEQYF. In DNA form, the CDR3 reads TGCAGTGCCCCGAGGGCAGGGGAGGTCTACGAGCAGTACTTC. This chain connects TRBV20-1 to TRBJ2-7; D possibly uses TRBD1 or TRBD2 (6 bases each). This CDR3 has 14 residues. The ends were cut back, 6 bases at V and 3 bases at J, with 18 bases in the middle. The germline V gene encodes CDR1 DFQATT and CDR2 SNEGSKA (reference sequence).

This clonotype has a count of ten or more. The chain joins TRBV27 to TRBJ1-4, with D hard to call. V gave up 10 bases and J gave up 0 bases, with 12 bases separating them. Germline V gene data show CDR1 as MNHEY and CDR2 as SMNVEV (reference sequence). CDR3 length: 14 amino acids. CDR3 region: CATAPLATNEKLFF. The CDR3 region has the DNA TGTGCCACCGCGCCCCTTGCAACTAATGAAAAACTGTTTTTT.

This clonotype was counted at least ten times. This chain connects TRBV20-1 to TRBJ1-5; tentative D call: TRBD1 (6 bases). The germline CDR1 and CDR2 sequences are DFQATT and SNEGSKA (reference sequence). The germline V and J ends were trimmed by 3 bases and 3 bases, with 18 bases remaining between them. The CDR3 contains 16 residues. The CDR3 sequence is CSARRQGLSTNQPQHF. The CDR3 DNA reads as TGCAGTGCTAGGCGGCAGGGGCTATCCACCAATCAGCCCCAGCATTTT.

In this sample, this clonotype turned up many times. The rearrangement uses TRBV5-1 and TRBJ1-6, with 7 nucleotides matching TRBD1. V lost 2 bases to trimming and J lost 14 bases; unmatched junction nucleotides: 7. Germline CDR1 is SGHRS and CDR2 is YFSETQ. The CDR3 has 13 amino acids. CDR3 DNA: TGCGCCAGCAGCTTCTCCGGGACAGAGGCCCTCCACTTT. The encoded protein is CASSFSGTEALHF.

This clonotype was counted many times. The chain combines TRBV7-9 with TRBJ2-5; perhaps TRBD1 as D (5 bases). The CDR3 spans 12 residues. The germline CDR1 and CDR2 sequences are SEHNR and FQNEAQ (reference sequence). Trimming stripped 7 bases from V and 4 bases from J, with 10 bases between. CDR3 region: CASTKRGETQYF. The CDR3, as DNA: TGTGCCAGCACCAAAAGGGGAGAGACCCAGTACTTC.

The rearrangement joins TRBV6-5 to TRBJ2-3, with a tentative D call TRBD1 (6 bases). The V end lost 3 bases, the J end lost 5 bases, and 18 bases lay between the germline ends. CDR3 length equals 16 residues. Germline V gene sequence: CDR1 MNHEY, CDR2 SVGAGI. The CDR3 sequence: CASSYGGPFTRDTQYF. CDR3 nucleotides: TGTGCCAGCAGTTATGGGGGCCCCTTCACTAGAGATACGCAGTATTTT.

This clonotype was seen a handful of times. The V and J genes are TRBV19 and TRBJ1-1, with a tentative D call TRBD1 (5 bases). The CDR3 extends over 12 amino acids. Deletions cut 8 bases from V and 6 bases from J, with 13 bases between. Per the germline V gene, CDR1 is LNHDA and CDR2 is SQIVND (reference sequence). The CDR3 nucleotides are TGTGCCAGTGGGGGTGGAGACCCTGAAGCTTTCTTT. Translating it yields CASGGGDPEAFF. The variable domain in full, with the rest retrieved from reference TRBV19 and TRBJ1-1, is DGGITQSPKYLFRKEGQNVTLSCEQNLNHDAMYWYRQDPGQGLRLIYYSQIVNDFQKGDIAEGYSVSREKKESFPLTVTSAQKNPTAFYLCASGGGDPEAFFGQGTRLTVV.

This clonotype was observed many times. This sequence joins TRBV6-4 and TRBJ2-1; maybe TRBD2 (5 bases). Germline V lookup: CDR1 MRHNA, CDR2 SNTAGT. The CDR3 consists of 13 residues. Trimming removed 4 bases from V and 4 bases from J, with 8 bases in between. Here the CDR3 DNA reads TGTGCCAGCAGTGTCGGGGATTACAATGAGCAGTTCTTC. It is translated as CASSVGDYNEQFF.

The sample holds many counts of this clonotype. This rearrangement joins TRBV5-6 to TRBJ2-7, with TRBD2 as a possible D gene (6 bases). This CDR3 has 15 amino acids. CDR1 and CDR2 (germline): SGHDT, YYEEEE. V was clipped by 3 bases and J by 7 bases, with 20 bases between them. The CDR3 here is CASSWGDSYSQEQYF. DNA of the CDR3: TGTGCCAGCAGCTGGGGGGATTCCTACAGTCAGGAGCAGTACTTC.

This chain links TRBV6-6 with TRBJ1-2, with D tentatively TRBD1 (5 bases). Germline CDR1 and CDR2: MNHNY and SVGAGI (reference sequence). This CDR3 region has 14 residues. V lost 5 bases to trimming and J lost 0 bases, with 10 bases between them. CDR3 nucleotide sequence: TGTGCCAGCAGTCCGGACATTACTAACTATGGCTACACCTTC. Protein: CASSPDITNYGYTF.

This clonotype was seen a few times. The rearrangement uses TRBV6-6 and TRBJ2-7, with TRBD1 matching over 8 bases. Germline loops: CDR1 MNHNY, CDR2 SVGAGI (reference sequence). This CDR3 comprises 15 residues. Unmatched junction bases numbered 8, after V lost 7 bases and J lost 0 bases. The CDR3 nucleotides read TGTGCCAGCAACAACCCGGGGACAGGCTCCTACGAGCAGTACGTC. It codes for CASNNPGTGSYEQYV.

The genes are TRBV2 and TRBJ2-7; D possibly corresponds to TRBD1 (7 bases). The germline V gene has CDR1 SNHLY and CDR2 FYNNEI. The V and J ends lost 6 bases and 7 bases respectively, with 25 bases between them. The CDR3 loop spans 16 amino acids. The CDR3: CASSGGHRGPVEEQYF. CDR3 in DNA: TGTGCCAGCAGCGGGGGCCACAGGGGTCCCGTCGAAGAGCAGTACTTC. The whole variable domain, filled in from reference TRBV2 and TRBJ2-7, reads EPEVTQTPSHQVTQMGQEVILRCVPISNHLYFYWYRQILGQKVEFLVSFYNNEISEKSEIFDDQFSVERPDGSNFTLKIRSTKLEDSAMYFCASSGGHRGPVEEQYFGPGTRLTVT.

The CDR3 nucleotides are TGTGCCAGCAGTTACTCCCAGAAATCTGAAGCTTTCTTT. It specifies CASSYSQKSEAFF. V and J are TRBV6-5 and TRBJ1-1, with D uncertain. This CDR3 is built from 13 residues. Germline V gives CDR1 MNHEY, CDR2 SVGAGI. Trimming shortened V by 0 bases and J by 6 bases, and 8 bases separated the two germline ends.